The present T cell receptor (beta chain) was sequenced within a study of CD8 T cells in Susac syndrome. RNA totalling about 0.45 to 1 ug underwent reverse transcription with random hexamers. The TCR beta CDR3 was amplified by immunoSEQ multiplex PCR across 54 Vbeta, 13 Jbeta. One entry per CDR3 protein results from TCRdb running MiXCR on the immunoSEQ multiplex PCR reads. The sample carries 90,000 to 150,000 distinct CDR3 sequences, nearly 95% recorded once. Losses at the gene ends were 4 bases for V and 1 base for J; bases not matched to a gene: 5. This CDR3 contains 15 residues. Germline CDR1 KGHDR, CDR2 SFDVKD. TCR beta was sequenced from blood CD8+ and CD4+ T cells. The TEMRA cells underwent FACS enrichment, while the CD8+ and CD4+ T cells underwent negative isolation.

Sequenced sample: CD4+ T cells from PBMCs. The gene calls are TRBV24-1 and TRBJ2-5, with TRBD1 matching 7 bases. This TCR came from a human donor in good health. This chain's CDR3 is CATSDPGTAQETQYF. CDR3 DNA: TGTGCCACCAGTGACCCCGGGACAGCCCAAGAGACCCAGTACTTC.